This T cell receptor (beta chain) was retrieved from a study of cytomegalovirus exposure and HLA in healthy donors. Points from the study as a whole: Usually a TCR sequence was rare, but some public TCRs were found in many donors.

Primers: 60 Vbeta forward and 13 Jbeta reverse. Original processing methods: Counted up in a later analysis, unique TCR beta chains came to around 80 million, with about 9.9 million shared. Using immunoSEQ multiplex PCR, the repertoire was profiled, and TCRdb retains in-frame clones only, with some absent. V, J and clone size are taken as reported in that table, and D and trimming were inferred from the DNA itself. The table has about 140,000 clones, approximately 72% seen once. This CDR3 spans 15 amino acids. Trimming pared 3 bases from V and 3 bases from J, leaving 14 bases between. Germline V gives CDR1 LNHDA, CDR2 SQIVND (reference sequence). A note on this clone: Its target is not known.

Sequenced sample: PBMCs. This clonotype was sampled from a man aged 35 to 55 in good health and CMV-seronegative. V and J are TRBV19 and TRBJ1-1, with D perhaps matching TRBD1 (6 bases). CDR3 sequence: CASSIEGGVDTEAFF. The CDR3 DNA reads as TGTGCCAGTAGTATCGAAGGGGGTGTCGACACTGAAGCTTTCTTT.